The 25 T cell receptor beta chains below come from one sample, sequenced in a study of blood T cell repertoires in COVID-19. Assay: immunoSEQ multiplex PCR; the TCRdb copy retains only in-frame clones and omits some. Altogether roughly 260,000 clones are present, about nine tenths being singletons, with the ten largest covering just over 2.5%. Sequencing used PBMCs or T cells enriched from blood (not recorded which). These receptors came from a woman in her 30s with acute COVID-19.

The chain is built from TRBV5-1 and TRBJ1-1, with a tentative D call TRBD1 (5 bases). Germline-derived CDR1 and CDR2 are SGHRS and YFSETQ. Trimming cost V 6 bases and J 4 bases, with 16 bases left between them. CDR3 length: 14 amino acids. The CDR3 sequence: CASKPGGESTEAFF. DNA for the CDR3: TGCGCCAGCAAACCCGGGGGGGAAAGCACTGAAGCTTTCTTT.

V usage is TRBV2 and J usage is TRBJ2-5; weak D call: TRBD2 (6 bases). V lost 8 bases and J 4 bases, leaving 17 bases between the germline ends. Germline V gene sequence: CDR1 SNHLY, CDR2 FYNNEI. This CDR3 has 14 amino acids. This CDR3 is CASHRDPGVETQYF. The CDR3, as DNA: TGTGCCAGCCACCGGGACCCGGGGGTAGAGACCCAGTACTTC.

This clone was seen more than once but under ten times. Other DNA sequences in this specimen translate into the identical CDR3. The CDR3 DNA reads as TGTGCCAGCAGCCAAGGCCCTAGCGGGGGGGACAATGAGCAGTTCTTC. Its protein is CASSQGPSGGDNEQFF. The V gene is TRBV4-2, the J gene TRBJ2-1; 12 nucleotides line up with TRBD2. The CDR3 sequence is 16 residues long. Trimming cost V 1 base and J 5 bases; bases outside gene matches: 3. Germline assignment: CDR1 LGHNA and CDR2 YNFKEQ.

V gene TRBV4-3 combines with J gene TRBJ1-2; TRBD1 aligns across 7 bases. This CDR3 has 13 residues. CDR1 is LGHNA, CDR2 YSLEER, per germline. The trim removed 3 bases at V and 5 bases at J, leaving 3 bases unmatched. The DNA of the CDR3 is TGCGCCAGCAGCCAGGACAGGACTTATGGCTACACCTTC. This gives the protein CASSQDRTYGYTF.

The gene calls are TRBV4-1 and TRBJ2-3, with TRBD1 matching over 8 bases. Per germline, CDR1 MGHRA and CDR2 YSYEKL. There are 13 residues in the CDR3. V dropped 8 bases and J dropped 6; count of bases not matched to a gene: 7. The CDR3, as DNA: TGCGCCAGCCAAGGGACAGGAGGTGATACGCAGTATTTT. This translates into CASQGTGGDTQYF.

The chain has TRBV19 and TRBJ1-4; D might be TRBD1 (6 bases). Between the trimmed V and J ends, which lost 4 bases and 0 bases, there was a span of 18 bases. Germline values: CDR1 LNHDA, CDR2 SQIVND (reference sequence). There are 18 residues in the CDR3. CDR3 residues: CASSKGGGIAATNEKLFF. CDR3 sequence (DNA): TGTGCCAGTAGTAAGGGTGGGGGCATAGCCGCAACTAATGAAAAACTGTTTTTT.

The rearrangement joins TRBV5-1 to TRBJ1-6; TRBD1 matches 7 bases. Germline loops: CDR1 SGHRS, CDR2 YFSETQ. The CDR3 sequence is 16 residues long. The trim removed 0 bases at V and 3 bases at J, leaving 3 bases unmatched. CDR3 sequence (DNA): TGCGCCAGCAGCTTGGGGAGACAGGGCTATAATTCACCCCTCCACTTT. The encoded protein is CASSLGRQGYNSPLHF.

V gene TRBV6-5 combines with J gene TRBJ1-2; TRBD1 matches at 8 bases. Germline V gene data show CDR1 as MNHEY and CDR2 as SVGAGI. CDR3 size: 15 residues. V was clipped by 4 bases and J by 5 bases; unmatched bases: 9. The CDR3 here is CASSSSQTGVYGYTF. DNA for the CDR3: TGTGCCAGCAGTTCTAGCCAGACAGGGGTGTATGGCTACACCTTC.

This chain uses TRBV13 with TRBJ2-2; 10 bases fit TRBD1. The junction had 14 bases not matched to a gene; V was cut back by 6 bases and J by 4 bases. CDR1 is PRHDT and CDR2 is FYEKMQ in the germline V gene (reference sequence). The CDR3 length is 18 residues. The CDR3 loop is CASRPLLADRGGTGELFF. In DNA, the CDR3 is TGTGCCAGCAGGCCCCTCCTGGCGGACAGGGGGGGCACCGGGGAGCTGTTTTTT. The full variable domain, rest sourced from reference TRBV13 and TRBJ2-2, is AAGVIQSPRHLIKEKRETATLKCYPIPRHDTVYWYQQGPGQDPQFLISFYEKMQSDKGSIPDRFSAQQFSDYHSELNMSSLELGDSALYFCASRPLLADRGGTGELFFGEGSRLTVL.

This clone was recorded once. In DNA form, the CDR3 reads TGTGCCAGCTCACCCAAACTGGGGGGGCAGGTCACTGAAGCTTTCTTT. Protein product: CASSPKLGGQVTEAFF. The rearrangement links TRBV18 to TRBJ1-1, with D possibly being TRBD1 (6 bases). V lost 3 bases and J lost 4, with 18 bases in between. The CDR3 sequence is 16 residues long. Germline CDR1 KGHSH, CDR2 LQKENI. Using reference TRBV18 and TRBJ1-1 for the parts outside the CDR3, the full variable domain is NAGVMQNPRHLVRRRGQEARLRCSPMKGHSHVYWYRQLPEEGLKFMVYLQKENIIDESGMPKERFSAEFPKEGPSILRIQQVVRGDSAAYFCASSPKLGGQVTEAFFGQGTRLTVV.

The rearrangement links TRBV11-2 to TRBJ2-5; 11 bases are a match to TRBD2. Trimming at V came to 1 base and at J to 1 base, leaving 5 bases not matched to a gene. The CDR3 spans 17 residues. Germline V gene lookup returns CDR1 SGHAT and CDR2 FQNNGV. CDR3 nucleotides: TGTGCCAGCAGCTTAGTTACTAGCGGGGGCCCCCAAGAGACCCAGTACTTC. It specifies CASSLVTSGGPQETQYF.

The chain has TRBV2 and TRBJ2-5; 9 bases agree with TRBD2. CDR1 is SNHLY and CDR2 is FYNNEI in the germline V gene. The CDR3 is made up of 15 amino acids. Trimming took 6 bases from V and 2 from J; bases not matched to a gene: 7. The CDR3 sequence: CASRARTSEQETQYF. CDR3 DNA: TGTGCCAGCAGAGCCCGGACTAGCGAACAAGAGACCCAGTACTTC. Filled out from reference TRBV2 and TRBJ2-5, the complete variable domain reads EPEVTQTPSHQVTQMGQEVILRCVPISNHLYFYWYRQILGQKVEFLVSFYNNEISEKSEIFDDQFSVERPDGSNFTLKIRSTKLEDSAMYFCASRARTSEQETQYFGPGTRLLVL.

The chain has TRBV7-9 and TRBJ1-1; D ambiguous. The V gene's germline CDR1 is SEHNR and CDR2 FQNEAQ (reference sequence). V dropped 2 bases and J dropped 1 base, with 11 bases sitting between them. The CDR3 sequence is 15 residues long. For the CDR3, the DNA is TGTGCCAGCAGCTTACTTAGCGCCCGGAACACTGAAGCTTTCTTT. Translating gives CASSLLSARNTEAFF.

The chain combines TRBV7-2 with TRBJ1-3; TRBD1 is a possible D gene (6 bases). The CDR3 is made up of 16 amino acids. The germline gives CDR1 SGHTA, CDR2 FQGNSA. V was pared by 6 bases and J by 0 bases, with 15 bases between. The CDR3 spells CASSSSRGPSGNTIYF. CDR3 in DNA: TGTGCCAGCAGTTCAAGCAGGGGTCCCTCTGGAAACACCATATATTTT.

This clone has only one observation. This sequence joins TRBV6-5 and TRBJ2-1; TRBD2 aligns across 8 bases. The CDR3 spans 15 residues. V lost 6 bases to trimming and J lost 10 bases; unmatched junction nucleotides: 14. CDR1 MNHEY and CDR2 SVGAGI come from the germline V gene. CDR3 loop: CASSLGGGGPEEQFF. As DNA, the CDR3 is TGTGCCAGCAGCCTCGGGGGCGGGGGGCCGGAAGAGCAGTTCTTC.

This chain links TRBV11-2 with TRBJ1-1; 10 nucleotides match TRBD1. From germline, CDR1 is SGHAT and CDR2 FQNNGV. J was trimmed by 6 bases and V by 1 base; bases with no gene match: 5. The CDR3 consists of 15 residues. CDR3 sequence: CASSLGGTGVPEAFF. DNA of the CDR3: TGTGCCAGCAGCTTAGGAGGGACAGGGGTCCCTGAAGCTTTCTTT.

This chain links TRBV6-1 with TRBJ1-4; TRBD1 matches at 7 bases. CDR1 and CDR2 from the germline V gene are MNHNS and SASEGT. The CDR3 covers 14 residues. V lost 5 bases, J lost 7 bases, and 7 bases stayed unmatched. The CDR3 protein is CASSLTGPSEKLFF. In DNA, the CDR3 is TGTGCCAGCAGTTTGACAGGGCCGTCTGAAAAACTGTTTTTT.

The chain couples TRBV3-1 (or the pseudogene TRBV3-2) to TRBJ1-1, with D perhaps TRBD1 (5 bases). The germline V gene encodes CDR1 LGHDT and CDR2 YNNKEL (reference sequence). This CDR3 comprises 15 residues. V was pared by 3 bases and J by 1 base, with 12 bases between. The CDR3 sequence is CASSHALRANTEAFF. The DNA of the CDR3 is TGTGCCAGCAGCCACGCCCTCAGGGCGAACACTGAAGCTTTCTTT.

V and J are TRBV9 and TRBJ2-7, with 9 bases aligning to TRBD1. This CDR3 comprises 14 residues. Per the germline V gene, CDR1 is SGDLS and CDR2 is YYNGEE. Losses at the gene ends were 6 bases for V and 0 bases for J; bases not matched to a gene: 4. CDR3 loop: CASTPGQGSYEQYF. In DNA form, the CDR3 reads TGTGCCAGCACTCCGGGACAGGGCTCCTACGAGCAGTACTTC.

The genes are TRBV25-1 and TRBJ1-2; the match to TRBD1 covers 10 bases. Per germline, CDR1 MGHDK and CDR2 SYGVNS. J gave up 7 bases and V 6 bases, and 5 bases lay outside the gene matches. The CDR3 sequence is 13 residues long. The CDR3 region has the DNA TGTGCCAGCAGGACCGGGACAGGGGCTGGCTACACCTTC. This sequence encodes CASRTGTGAGYTF.

In this sample, this clone turned up a few times. The V gene is TRBV3-1 (or the pseudogene TRBV3-2), the J gene TRBJ2-1, with TRBD2 matching over 8 bases. Per the germline V gene, CDR1 is LGHDT and CDR2 is YNNKEL (reference sequence). The CDR3 is 15 residues long. Unmatched junction bases numbered 9, after V lost 4 bases and J lost 7 bases. CDR3 loop: CASSRKTSVLNEQFF. CDR3 bases: TGTGCCAGCAGCCGCAAGACTAGCGTTTTGAATGAGCAGTTCTTC.

The V gene is TRBV30, the J gene TRBJ1-1, with 7 nucleotides matching TRBD1. Germline-derived CDR1 and CDR2 are GTSNPN and SVGIG (reference sequence). The J segment lost 4 bases and the V segment lost 4 bases, leaving 6 bases of the junction unmatched. The CDR3 has 13 amino acids. DNA of the CDR3: TGTGCCTGGATAGGAGGGGGCGGCACTGAAGCTTTCTTT. Protein product: CAWIGGGGTEAFF.

The chain uses TRBV11-2 and TRBJ2-7; 7 bases agree with TRBD1. CDR3 length: 15 amino acids. V lost 6 bases and J lost 0; bases outside the gene matches: 8. The germline V gene encodes CDR1 SGHAT and CDR2 FQNNGV. The CDR3 protein is CASREPNRGSYEQYF. The CDR3 coding sequence is TGTGCCAGCAGGGAACCTAACAGGGGCTCCTACGAGCAGTACTTC.

The chain links TRBV5-8 to TRBJ1-1; no clear D. This CDR3 spans 13 amino acids. Deletions cut 3 bases from V and 1 base from J, with 7 bases between. CDR1 SGHTS and CDR2 YDEGEE come from the germline V gene. DNA of the CDR3: TGTGCCAGCAGCTCGTCAGGGAACACTGAAGCTTTCTTT. Translating gives CASSSSGNTEAFF.

V and J are TRBV7-2 and TRBJ1-3; weak D call: TRBD1 (5 bases). Trimming removed 1 base at V and 4 bases at J, with 5 bases between. Per germline, CDR1 SGHTA and CDR2 FQGNSA. The CDR3 has 13 amino acids. Here the CDR3 reads CASSLGTGNTIYF. In DNA, the CDR3 is TGTGCCAGCAGCTTAGGGACAGGAAACACCATATATTTT. The whole variable domain, remainder taken from reference TRBV7-2 and TRBJ1-3, is GAGVSQSPSNKVTEKGKDVELRCDPISGHTALYWYRQSLGQGLEFLIYFQGNSAPDKSGLPSDRFSAERTGGSVSTLTIQRTQQEDSAVYLCASSLGTGNTIYFGEGSWLTVV.